The source of this TCR beta chain is a study of response to subunit inactivated influenza vaccine. Study findings and constraints: With each seasonal influenza vaccination, the authors suggested, few new T cells are recruited.

The V gene's germline CDR1 is SGHDN and CDR2 FVKESK. The CDR3 covers 16 residues. Trimming took off 3 bases at V and 1 base at J, with 13 bases between the two ends. This clonotype has just a few counts. Its antigen is as yet unknown. TCRdb recomputed calls from the RT-PCR reads with MiXCR, one row per CDR3 protein. The data contain around 570,000 distinct CDR3 sequences, around 11% of them singletons. This sample was shared with a second study, whose subject was T cells expressing NK-cell markers. That source notes: It was by 5'RACE template switching with UMIs that TCR beta cDNA was made. It was from sorted CD3+CD56+NKG2C+, CD3+CD56+NKG2C- and CD3+CD56-NKG2C+ T cells that TCR beta repertoires came. The authors applied an anti-gamma-delta TCR antibody in several experiments, and it restricted sorting to alpha-beta TCR T cells. Dominant NKG2C+ clonotypes accounted for roughly 1.0-7.0% of CD8+ T cells in several donors.

The sequence derives from a man aged 50 or older who received an inactivated influenza vaccine. This material consisted of PBMCs from blood, taken on the day of vaccination. The chain combines TRBV14 with TRBJ2-4; D call uncertain. DNA for the CDR3: TGTGCCAGCAGCCAGCAAGCCCTTCTTGCCAAAAACATTCAGTACTTC. Translation: CASSQQALLAKNIQYF.